These 14 T cell receptor beta chains were all obtained from the same sample, sequenced in a study of shared clonotypes between healthy human individuals. The repertoire was sequenced with immunoSEQ multiplex PCR; TCRdb's copy has only in-frame clones and lacks some. This sample has roughly 810,000 clones, with 95% to 97% found just once. CD45RO-negative, CCR7-positively selected cells formed the naive CD8 fraction, excluding terminally differentiated effector memory CD45RA+ cells. Material for sequencing was naive CD8+ T cells sorted from blood. The receptors derive from a man aged 25-45 years in good health.

V usage is TRBV5-1 and J usage is TRBJ2-1; TRBD1 aligns across 7 bases. The junction had 3 bases not matched to a gene; V was cut back by 3 bases and J by 0 bases. Germline V gives CDR1 SGHRS, CDR2 YFSETQ. The CDR3 sequence is 15 residues long. The CDR3 sequence: CASSSSGGSYNEQFF. In DNA form, the CDR3 reads TGCGCCAGCAGCTCGTCAGGGGGCTCCTACAATGAGCAGTTCTTC. Drawing the rest from reference TRBV5-1 and TRBJ2-1, the complete variable domain is KAGVTQTPRYLIKTRGQQVTLSCSPISGHRSVSWYQQTPGQGLQFLFEYFSETQRNKGNFPGRFSGRQFSNSRSEMNVSTLELGDSALYLCASSSSGGSYNEQFFGPGTRLTVL.

The table lists this clone with a count of one. This sequence joins TRBV5-4 and TRBJ2-1; 11 nucleotides agree with TRBD2. Germline trimming cut 3 bases from V and 7 bases from J; bases unmatched to any gene: 6. CDR1 and CDR2 from the germline V gene are SGHNT and YYREEE (reference sequence). The length of the CDR3 is 15 residues. In DNA, the CDR3 is TGTGCCAGCAGCTATCTAGCGGGAGGAGTTAATGAGCAGTTCTTC. Amino acid sequence: CASSYLAGGVNEQFF.

The chain is built from TRBV6-6 and TRBJ1-1; TRBD1 aligns across 7 bases. The CDR3 has 14 amino acids. Germline V gene lookup returns CDR1 MNHNY and CDR2 SVGAGI (reference sequence). The ends lost 5 bases at V and 0 bases at J; junction bases unmatched: 3. This CDR3 is CASSMGQLNTEAFF. CDR3 DNA: TGTGCCAGCAGTATGGGACAGTTGAACACTGAAGCTTTCTTT.

The rearrangement joins TRBV15 to TRBJ2-7; 8 bases map to TRBD2. The CDR3 is 14 amino acids. Per the germline V gene, CDR1 is LNHNV and CDR2 is YYDKDF (reference sequence). V lost 8 bases and J lost 2; bases outside the gene matches: 8. For the CDR3, the DNA is TGTGCCACCCAAGCGGGAGTAGATCCCTACGAGCAGTACTTC. It translates to CATQAGVDPYEQYF.

This sequence joins TRBV5-4 and TRBJ2-5; D perhaps matches TRBD1 (5 bases). The V gene's germline CDR1 is SGHNT and CDR2 YYREEE (reference sequence). Trimming pared 7 bases from V and 1 base from J, leaving 11 bases between. The CDR3 extends over 13 amino acids. CDR3 residues: CASGPTAQETQYF. In DNA form, the CDR3 reads TGTGCCAGCGGTCCGACAGCCCAAGAGACCCAGTACTTC.

The chain employs TRBV11-2 and TRBJ2-7, with D perhaps matching TRBD2 (6 bases). Germline assignment: CDR1 SGHAT and CDR2 FQNNGV. Trimming removed 2 bases from V and 3 bases from J, with 17 bases in between. This CDR3 contains 16 residues. The CDR3 nucleotides are TGTGCCAGCAGCTTATCGCCGGCTAGCGAATACTACGAGCAGTACTTC. Encoded protein: CASSLSPASEYYEQYF.

The chain recombines TRBV7-8 with TRBJ1-2, with D tentatively TRBD1 (6 bases). The CDR3 has 15 residues. CDR1 and CDR2 from the germline V gene are SGHVS and FQNEAQ. V lost 5 bases and J lost 2, with 15 bases in between. In DNA, the CDR3 is TGTGCCAGCAGCACCCCCGGGACAAGAAACTATGGCTACACCTTC. Its protein is CASSTPGTRNYGYTF. The whole variable domain, remainder taken from reference TRBV7-8 and TRBJ1-2, is GAGVSQSPRYKVAKRGQDVALRCDPISGHVSLFWYQQALGQGPEFLTYFQNEAQLDKSGLPSDRFFAERPEGSVSTLKIQRTQQEDSAVYLCASSTPGTRNYGYTFGSGTRLTVV.

The chain is built from TRBV29-1 and TRBJ2-3; 11 bases agree with TRBD2. Per the germline V gene, CDR1 is SQVTM and CDR2 is ANQGSEA. This CDR3 is built from 18 residues. Trimming at V came to 7 bases and at J to 2 bases, leaving 17 bases not matched to a gene. The CDR3 DNA follows: TGCAGCGGCACTCCTCTAGCGGGAGGACAACTTTACACAGATACGCAGTATTTT. Protein sequence: CSGTPLAGGQLYTDTQYF.

The chain joins TRBV9 to TRBJ2-7; a possible D gene is TRBD1 (6 bases). The CDR3 runs 15 residues. The V end was cut by 3 bases, the J end by 1 base, with 14 bases between. Germline V gene data show CDR1 as SGDLS and CDR2 as YYNGEE. CDR3 region: CASSESGHKSYEQYF. CDR3 DNA sequence: TGTGCCAGCAGCGAATCGGGACACAAATCCTACGAGCAGTACTTC.

The V gene is TRBV7-9, the J gene TRBJ2-5; D unclear. The CDR3 has 17 residues. Trimming left V 4 bases short and J 5 bases short, with 23 bases between. From germline, CDR1 is SEHNR and CDR2 FQNEAQ (reference sequence). DNA of the CDR3: TGTGCCAGCAGCTCTTCCCTAGAGGTAGCATTGCTGGAGACCCAGTACTTC. Its translation is CASSSSLEVALLETQYF.

The rearrangement links TRBV7-6 to TRBJ2-4; D tentatively reads TRBD1 or TRBD2 (5 bases each). CDR3 size: 15 residues. Trimming left V 5 bases short and J 8 bases short, with 19 bases between. In germline, CDR1 is SGHVS, CDR2 FNYEAQ. This CDR3 is CASSPGSGFGDIQYF. In DNA form, the CDR3 reads TGTGCCAGCAGCCCAGGTTCAGGGTTCGGGGACATTCAGTACTTC.

This clone is a singleton in its sample. The V and J genes are TRBV27 and TRBJ1-4; 8 bases are shared with TRBD1. CDR3 size: 19 residues. CDR1 MNHEY and CDR2 SMNVEV come from the germline V gene (reference sequence). Trimming removed 8 bases from V and 6 bases from J; junction bases left unmatched: 23. CDR3: CASAKVRDRSVWPDEKLFF. CDR3 DNA sequence: TGTGCCAGCGCGAAAGTCCGGGACAGGTCTGTATGGCCTGATGAAAAACTGTTTTTT.

The chain joins TRBV18 to TRBJ2-3; no clear D. The CDR3 is 14 residues long. Trimming stripped 1 base from V and 1 base from J, with 6 bases between. Per germline, CDR1 KGHSH and CDR2 LQKENI. The CDR3 nucleotides read TGTGCCAGCTCACCACAGGCGGGCACAGATACGCAGTATTTT. Residues: CASSPQAGTDTQYF.

V gene TRBV9 combines with J gene TRBJ2-3, with 7 bases matching TRBD2. Germline V gene lookup returns CDR1 SGDLS and CDR2 YYNGEE. The ends lost 3 bases at V and 1 base at J; junction bases unmatched: 2. The CDR3 contains 14 residues. CDR3 loop: CASSGAGGTDTQYF. CDR3 coding DNA: TGTGCCAGCAGCGGGGCGGGAGGCACAGATACGCAGTATTTT.